One and the same sample provided the 21 T cell receptor beta chains below, sequenced in a study of T cell responses to AZD1222 COVID-19 vaccine. The protocol was immunoSEQ multiplex PCR, while the TCRdb copy is restricted to in-frame clones and leaves out a portion. The data contain 120,000 or so clones, about nine tenths of them singletons. The sequencing used peripheral blood, collected on day 0 of AZD1222 vaccination. The origin of the receptors is an adult in good health.

This clone was detected once. The chain carries TRBV27 and TRBJ2-2, with TRBD2 matching 7 bases. J was trimmed by 1 base and V by 4 bases; bases with no gene match: 18. The length of the CDR3 is 20 residues. Germline V gives CDR1 MNHEY, CDR2 SMNVEV (reference sequence). The CDR3 nucleotides read TGTGCCAGCAGTTCACCCTCGCGCCTAGCGGTTTCTAGGAACACCGGGGAGCTGTTTTTT. Encoded protein: CASSSPSRLAVSRNTGELFF.

The chain combines TRBV29-1 with TRBJ2-7, with D possibly being TRBD1 (7 bases). V dropped 5 bases and J dropped 5 bases, with 13 bases sitting between them. In germline, CDR1 is SQVTM, CDR2 ANQGSEA. The CDR3 consists of 12 residues. The chain's CDR3 is CSVRQGGHEQYF. CDR3 nucleotides: TGCAGCGTTAGACAGGGAGGTCACGAGCAGTACTTC.

V and J are TRBV24-1 and TRBJ2-3; D unclear. CDR1 is KGHDR and CDR2 is SFDVKD in the germline V gene. The CDR3 consists of 16 residues. V was pared by 0 bases and J by 0 bases, with 9 bases between. The CDR3 DNA sequence: TGTGCCACCAGTGATTTGCAGTCAGCGAGCACAGATACGCAGTATTTT. The encoded protein is CATSDLQSASTDTQYF.

The V and J genes are TRBV2 and TRBJ2-7, with D maybe TRBD2 (6 bases). Trimming took off 6 bases at V and 0 bases at J, with 15 bases between the two ends. The CDR3 loop spans 15 amino acids. Germline V gene sequence: CDR1 SNHLY, CDR2 FYNNEI. CDR3 sequence reads: CASSGPLAASYEQYF. The DNA of the CDR3 is TGTGCCAGCAGCGGACCTTTAGCGGCCTCCTACGAGCAGTACTTC.

The V and J genes are TRBV18 and TRBJ2-2; 8 positions agree with TRBD2. Germline trimming cut 4 bases from V and 1 base from J; bases unmatched to any gene: 11. This CDR3 has 18 amino acids. Germline V gene lookup returns CDR1 KGHSH and CDR2 LQKENI. The CDR3 DNA sequence: TGTGCCAGCTCACGAGAACAGCGGGAGCTACGGAACACCGGGGAGCTGTTTTTT. This codes for CASSREQRELRNTGELFF. The variable domain in full, with the rest retrieved from reference TRBV18 and TRBJ2-2, is NAGVMQNPRHLVRRRGQEARLRCSPMKGHSHVYWYRQLPEEGLKFMVYLQKENIIDESGMPKERFSAEFPKEGPSILRIQQVVRGDSAAYFCASSREQRELRNTGELFFGEGSRLTVL.

The genes are TRBV27 and TRBJ1-5; D is possibly TRBD1 (5 bases). In germline, CDR1 is MNHEY, CDR2 SMNVEV (reference sequence). V was pared by 6 bases and J by 1 base, with 19 bases between. The CDR3 consists of 17 residues. CDR3 bases: TGTGCCAGCAGCCCTATTCAGGGACGAGGGAGCAATCAGCCCCAGCATTTT. Protein product: CASSPIQGRGSNQPQHF.

This clone has only one observation. The J gene is TRBJ2-6, the V gene TRBV4-3; D gene unclear. V shed 6 bases and J shed 1 base, with 4 bases lying between them. From germline, CDR1 is LGHNA and CDR2 YSLEER. CDR3 length equals 13 residues. Here the CDR3 reads CASRHSGANVLTF. CDR3 sequence (DNA): TGCGCCAGCAGACATTCTGGGGCCAACGTCCTGACTTTC.

J is TRBJ2-7 and V is TRBV7-9; a weak D match, TRBD2 (6 bases). Trimming cost V 8 bases and J 3 bases, with 20 bases left between them. The CDR3 loop spans 15 amino acids. Germline V gene data show CDR1 as SEHNR and CDR2 as FQNEAQ (reference sequence). The CDR3 region has the DNA TGTGCCAGCTTGGTTGGACATCCGGGGGACTACGAGCAGTACTTC. Amino acids: CASLVGHPGDYEQYF.

The chain uses TRBV19 and TRBJ2-1; D is perhaps TRBD2 (5 bases). Trimming stripped 3 bases from V and 4 bases from J, with 13 bases between. The length of the CDR3 is 15 residues. Germline CDR1 reads LNHDA; CDR2 reads SQIVND (reference sequence). The DNA for the CDR3 is TGTGCCAGTAGTATCGGGAACACTATTTACAATGAGCAGTTCTTC. It specifies CASSIGNTIYNEQFF.

This chain connects TRBV5-1 to TRBJ2-1, with TRBD2 matching over 7 bases. This CDR3 has 16 amino acids. V trimming: 0 bases; J trimming: 7 bases; junction bases outside the gene matches: 10. The V gene's germline CDR1 is SGHRS and CDR2 YFSETQ. The CDR3 reads CASSLVFQAAGNEQFF. In nucleotides, the CDR3 is TGCGCCAGCAGCTTGGTATTTCAAGCAGCGGGGAATGAGCAGTTCTTC.

The V and J genes are TRBV14 and TRBJ1-1, with D possibly being TRBD1 (6 bases). V lost 0 bases and J lost 4, with 12 bases in between. The germline gives CDR1 SGHDN, CDR2 FVKESK. The CDR3 is 15 amino acids. The CDR3 bases are TGTGCCAGCAGCCAAGAGGGAGGGACAAGCACTGAAGCTTTCTTT. Amino acids: CASSQEGGTSTEAFF.

The chain couples TRBV24-1 to TRBJ1-2, with TRBD1 identical over 10 bases. This CDR3 comprises 15 residues. Germline CDR1 and CDR2: KGHDR and SFDVKD. V lost 4 bases and J lost 4; bases outside the gene matches: 5. The CDR3 sequence is CATSDPTGGSYGYTF. The CDR3 coding sequence is TGTGCCACCAGTGACCCGACAGGGGGCAGCTATGGCTACACCTTC.

The V call is TRBV10-3, the J call TRBJ2-7; D is possibly TRBD1 (5 bases). V shed 4 bases and J shed 4 bases, with 17 bases lying between them. CDR3 size: 15 residues. In germline, CDR1 is ENHRY, CDR2 SYGVKD. The CDR3 sequence is CAISVNRRNEYEQYF. In DNA form, the CDR3 reads TGTGCCATCAGTGTGAACAGGAGAAACGAATACGAGCAGTACTTC.

This clone was seen a handful of times. The rearrangement uses TRBV6-2 or TRBV6-3 and TRBJ1-4; unclear D gene. Trimming left V 0 bases short and J 8 bases short, with 13 bases between. In germline, CDR1 is MNHEY, CDR2 SVGEGT. The CDR3 is made up of 15 amino acids. The CDR3 nucleotides are TGTGCCAGCAGTTACTCGAGAGGTGCTCGGGAAAAACTGTTTTTT. Its protein product is CASSYSRGAREKLFF.

This clone was seen only once. The gene calls are TRBV7-9 and TRBJ2-3, with a possible D match to TRBD2 (6 bases). CDR3 length: 14 amino acids. The V gene's germline CDR1 is SEHNR and CDR2 FQNEAQ (reference sequence). Trimming took 5 bases from V and 5 from J, leaving 14 bases between them. CDR3 sequence reads: CASSDWEEVDTQYF. The CDR3, as DNA: TGTGCCAGCAGCGATTGGGAGGAGGTAGATACGCAGTATTTT.

The rearrangement joins TRBV12-3 or TRBV12-4 to TRBJ2-7; either TRBD1 or TRBD2 may supply D (5 bases each). This CDR3 region has 13 residues. The V and J ends lost 3 bases and 2 bases respectively, with 8 bases between them. DNA for the CDR3: TGTGCCAGCAGTTTTGGGACGACCTACGAGCAGTACTTC. Its translation: CASSFGTTYEQYF.

This chain connects TRBV5-4 to TRBJ1-2, with TRBD1 as a possible D gene (6 bases). Germline V gives CDR1 SGHNT, CDR2 YYREEE (reference sequence). The CDR3 is 16 residues long. V was clipped by 0 bases and J by 8 bases, with 20 bases between them. This chain's CDR3 is CASSLGSLGQGSGYTF. CDR3 nucleotide sequence: TGTGCCAGCAGCTTGGGGTCGTTGGGGCAGGGGAGCGGCTACACCTTC. The variable domain in full, with the rest retrieved from reference TRBV5-4 and TRBJ1-2, is ETGVTQSPTHLIKTRGQQVTLRCSSQSGHNTVSWYQQALGQGPQFIFQYYREEENGRGNFPPRFSGLQFPNYSSELNVNALELDDSALYLCASSLGSLGQGSGYTFGSGTRLTVV.

The V call is TRBV5-6, the J call TRBJ2-7; D remains ambiguous. The V and J ends lost 0 bases and 6 bases respectively, with 10 bases between them. In germline, CDR1 is SGHDT, CDR2 YYEEEE. The CDR3 has 13 residues. This chain's CDR3 is CASSLVVGSEQYF. The CDR3 DNA follows: TGTGCCAGCAGCTTGGTAGTGGGAAGCGAGCAGTACTTC.

The chain has TRBV18 and TRBJ1-5; the match to TRBD1 covers 11 bases. CDR3 length: 18 amino acids. J gave up 2 bases and V 1 base, and 7 bases lay outside the gene matches. Germline V gene sequence: CDR1 KGHSH, CDR2 LQKENI. The chain's CDR3 is CASSPRGQGAGGNQPQHF. CDR3 nucleotides: TGTGCCAGCTCACCACGCGGACAGGGGGCGGGGGGCAATCAGCCCCAGCATTTT.

This clone occurred once. V gene TRBV3-1 (or the pseudogene TRBV3-2) combines with J gene TRBJ2-7, with TRBD2 identical over 10 bases. Germline V lookup: CDR1 LGHDT, CDR2 YNNKEL (reference sequence). The ends lost 4 bases at V and 4 bases at J; junction bases unmatched: 7. The length of the CDR3 is 15 residues. The CDR3 protein is CASSPPSGRVYEQYF. The CDR3 DNA sequence: TGTGCCAGCAGCCCCCCCAGCGGGAGGGTATACGAGCAGTACTTC.

This chain joins TRBV19 and TRBJ2-6; D is undetermined. The CDR3 totals 14 residues. Trimming left V 7 bases short and J 1 base short, with 8 bases between. CDR1 and CDR2 (germline): LNHDA, SQIVND (reference sequence). The CDR3 sequence: CASISRSGANVLTF. CDR3 coding DNA: TGTGCCAGTATTAGCCGGTCTGGGGCCAACGTCCTGACTTTC.